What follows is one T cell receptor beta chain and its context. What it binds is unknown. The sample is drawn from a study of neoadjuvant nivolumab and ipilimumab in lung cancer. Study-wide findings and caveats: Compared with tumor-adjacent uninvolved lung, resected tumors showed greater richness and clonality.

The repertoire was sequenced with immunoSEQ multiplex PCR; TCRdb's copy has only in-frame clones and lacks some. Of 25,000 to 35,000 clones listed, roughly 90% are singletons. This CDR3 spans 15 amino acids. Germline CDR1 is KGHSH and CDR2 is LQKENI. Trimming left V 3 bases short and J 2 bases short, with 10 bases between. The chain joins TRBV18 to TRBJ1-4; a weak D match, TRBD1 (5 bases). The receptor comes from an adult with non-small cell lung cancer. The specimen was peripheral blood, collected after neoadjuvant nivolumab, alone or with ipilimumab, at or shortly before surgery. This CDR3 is CASSPSGGTNEKLFF. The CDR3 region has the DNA TGTGCCAGCTCACCGAGTGGGGGGACTAATGAAAAACTGTTTTTT.